This T cell receptor beta chain was obtained from a study of blood T cell repertoires in COVID-19. The overall study: COVID-19 samples from acute and convalescent phases originated in the United States, Italy and Spain. Sample material is recorded as cDNA or gDNA derived from T cells, B-cell-depleted T cells, or PBMCs.

Trimming cost V 5 bases and J 3 bases; bases outside gene matches: 6. Germline values: CDR1 SEHNR, CDR2 FQNEAQ (reference sequence). The CDR3 has 15 amino acids. As processed by the authors: By means of reference gene primer amplification, nucleated cell counts were estimated. Profiled with immunoSEQ multiplex PCR; TCRdb holds only in-frame clones, not every one. V, J and clone size reflect that table, while D and trimming were determined from the DNA. The sample has over 250,000 clones, over 75% seen once. J is TRBJ1-4 and V is TRBV7-9; TRBD1 aligns across 7 bases. The TCR comes from a man aged 45 to 65 with active or convalescent COVID-19. Sequencing was carried out using peripheral blood. This chain's CDR3 is CASSPRQGANEKLFF. The CDR3 nucleotides read TGTGCCAGCAGCCCCCGGCAGGGGGCTAATGAAAAACTGTTTTTT.